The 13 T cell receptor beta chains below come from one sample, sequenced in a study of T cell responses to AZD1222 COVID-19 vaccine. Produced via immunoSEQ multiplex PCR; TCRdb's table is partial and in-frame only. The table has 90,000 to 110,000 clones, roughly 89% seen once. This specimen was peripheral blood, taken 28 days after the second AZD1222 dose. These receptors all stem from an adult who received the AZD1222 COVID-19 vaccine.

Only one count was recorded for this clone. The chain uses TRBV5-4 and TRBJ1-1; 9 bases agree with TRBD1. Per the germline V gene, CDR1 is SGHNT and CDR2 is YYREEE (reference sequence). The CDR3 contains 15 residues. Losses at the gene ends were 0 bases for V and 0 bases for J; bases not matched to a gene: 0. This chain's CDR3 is CASSLGTGVNTEAFF. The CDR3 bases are TGTGCCAGCAGCTTGGGGACAGGGGTGAACACTGAAGCTTTCTTT.

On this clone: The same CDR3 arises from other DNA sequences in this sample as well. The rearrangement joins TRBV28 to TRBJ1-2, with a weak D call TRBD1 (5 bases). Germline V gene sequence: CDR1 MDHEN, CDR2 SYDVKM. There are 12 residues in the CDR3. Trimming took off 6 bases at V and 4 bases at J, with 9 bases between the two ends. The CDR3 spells CASRTGGYGYTF. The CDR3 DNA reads TGTGCCAGCAGGACGGGGGGCTATGGCTACACCTTC.

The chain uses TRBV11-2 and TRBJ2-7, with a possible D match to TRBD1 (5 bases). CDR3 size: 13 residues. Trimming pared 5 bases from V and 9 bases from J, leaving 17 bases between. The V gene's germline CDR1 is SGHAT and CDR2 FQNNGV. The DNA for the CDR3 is TGTGCCAGCAGCCCACAACCTCTTCAGGGGCAGTACTTC. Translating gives CASSPQPLQGQYF.

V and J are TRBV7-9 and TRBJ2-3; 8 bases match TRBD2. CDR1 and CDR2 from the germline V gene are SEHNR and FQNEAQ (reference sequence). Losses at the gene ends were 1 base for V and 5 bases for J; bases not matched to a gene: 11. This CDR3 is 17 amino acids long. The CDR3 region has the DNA TGTGCCAGCAGCTTAGGATCTACGCGGGAGGTGGGAGATACGCAGTATTTT. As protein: CASSLGSTREVGDTQYF.

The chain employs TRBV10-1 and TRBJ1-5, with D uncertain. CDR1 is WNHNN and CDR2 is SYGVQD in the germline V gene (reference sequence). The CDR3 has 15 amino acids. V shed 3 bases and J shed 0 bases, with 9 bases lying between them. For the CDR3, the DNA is TGCGCCAGCAGTGAACAACAGTATAGCAATCAGCCCCAGCATTTT. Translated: CASSEQQYSNQPQHF.

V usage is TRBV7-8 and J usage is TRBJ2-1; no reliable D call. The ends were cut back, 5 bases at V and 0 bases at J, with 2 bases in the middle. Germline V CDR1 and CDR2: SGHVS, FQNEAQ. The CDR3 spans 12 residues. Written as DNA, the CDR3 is TGTGCCAGCAGCGTCTCCTACAATGAGCAGTTCTTC. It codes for CASSVSYNEQFF.

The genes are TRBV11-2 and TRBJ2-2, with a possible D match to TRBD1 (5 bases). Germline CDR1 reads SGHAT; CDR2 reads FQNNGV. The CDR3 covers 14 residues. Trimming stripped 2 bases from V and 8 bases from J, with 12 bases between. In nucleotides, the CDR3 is TGTGCCAGCAGCTTACTCACCTCAGGGGGGGAGCTGTTTTTT. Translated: CASSLLTSGGELFF.

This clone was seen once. The CDR3 is CVRRQRTSGAPGLNEQFF. The CDR3 DNA reads TGTGTCAGAAGGCAAAGGACTAGCGGGGCCCCTGGTCTCAATGAGCAGTTCTTC. V is TRBV7-5 and J is TRBJ2-1; the DNA was not used to check the table's D call, TRBD2. TRBV7-5 represents a pseudogene. This CDR3 is 18 amino acids long.

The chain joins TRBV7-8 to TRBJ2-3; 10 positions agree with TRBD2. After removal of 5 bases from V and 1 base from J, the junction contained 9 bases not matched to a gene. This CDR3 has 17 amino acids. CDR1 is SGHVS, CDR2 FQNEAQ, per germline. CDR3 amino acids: CASSRKSGRAGTDTQYF. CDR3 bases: TGTGCCAGCAGCAGGAAAAGCGGGAGGGCCGGCACAGATACGCAGTATTTT.

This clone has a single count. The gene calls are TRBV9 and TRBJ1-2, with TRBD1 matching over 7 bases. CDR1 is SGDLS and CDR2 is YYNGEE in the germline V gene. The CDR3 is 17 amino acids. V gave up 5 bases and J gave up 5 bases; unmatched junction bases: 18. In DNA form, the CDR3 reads TGTGCCAGCAGTGGAAGGACCGGGACAGCGGCCCTTTATGGCTACACCTTC. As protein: CASSGRTGTAALYGYTF.

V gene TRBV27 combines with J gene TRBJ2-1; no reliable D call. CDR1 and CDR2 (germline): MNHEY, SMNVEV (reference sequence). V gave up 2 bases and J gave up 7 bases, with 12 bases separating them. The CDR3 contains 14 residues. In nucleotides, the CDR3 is TGTGCCAGCAGTTTAGGTGGGTTCCAGAATGAGCAGTTCTTC. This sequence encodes CASSLGGFQNEQFF.

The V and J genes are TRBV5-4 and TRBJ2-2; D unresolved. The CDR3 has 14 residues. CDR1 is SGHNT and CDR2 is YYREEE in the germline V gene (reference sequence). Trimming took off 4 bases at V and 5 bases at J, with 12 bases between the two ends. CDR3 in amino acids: CASSDGALTGELFF. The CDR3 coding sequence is TGTGCCAGCAGCGATGGTGCGCTGACCGGGGAGCTGTTTTTT.

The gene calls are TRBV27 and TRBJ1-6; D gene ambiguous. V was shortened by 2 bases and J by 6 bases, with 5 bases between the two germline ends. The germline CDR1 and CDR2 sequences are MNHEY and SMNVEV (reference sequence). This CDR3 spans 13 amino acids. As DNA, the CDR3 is TGTGCCAGCAGTTTAGGATTTAATTCACCCCTCCACTTT. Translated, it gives CASSLGFNSPLHF.